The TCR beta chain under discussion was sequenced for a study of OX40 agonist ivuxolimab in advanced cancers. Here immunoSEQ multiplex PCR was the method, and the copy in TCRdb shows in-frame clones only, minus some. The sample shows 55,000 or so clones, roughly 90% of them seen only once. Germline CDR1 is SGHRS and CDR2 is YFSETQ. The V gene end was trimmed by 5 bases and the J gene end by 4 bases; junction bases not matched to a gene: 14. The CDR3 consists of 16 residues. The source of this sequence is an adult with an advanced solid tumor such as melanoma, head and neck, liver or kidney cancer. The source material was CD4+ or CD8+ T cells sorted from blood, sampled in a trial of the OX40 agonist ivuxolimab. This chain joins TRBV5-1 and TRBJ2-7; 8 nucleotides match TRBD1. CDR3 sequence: CASRVDYRGVSYEQYF. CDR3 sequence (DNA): TGCGCCAGCAGAGTTGATTACAGGGGGGTCTCTTACGAGCAGTACTTC.